This T cell receptor beta chain was profiled in a study of T cells in Graves' hyperthyroidism and ophthalmopathy. The CDR3 spans 14 residues. J gave up 1 base and V 4 bases, and 4 bases lay outside the gene matches. The V gene's germline CDR1 is SGDLS and CDR2 YYNGEE. Ophthalmopathy patients all had a Clinical Activity Score of at least 3, a NOSPECS grade of at least 4 and disease under 3 months old. Source material for PBMCs was more than 7.5 ml fresh peripheral blood. Findings of the study overall: Ophthalmopathy, as predicted by the model, came a median roughly 6.5 months after the prediction.

It was RNA transcripts that yielded the amplified TCR beta CDR3 regions. HTBI primers were the set used in a first-round RT-PCR of the TCR CDR3. TCRdb recomputed calls from the multiplex PCR reads with MiXCR, one row per CDR3 protein. The top ten hold roughly a tenth of the sample, which has around 55,000 distinct CDR3 sequences, 48% seen once. This clonotype was detected ten times or more. Its antigen is still unknown. This TCR came from a woman aged 45-60 years with Graves' ophthalmopathy. The sample was blood. The chain is built from TRBV9 and TRBJ2-7; 8 nucleotides line up with TRBD1. CDR3 DNA: TGTGCCAGCAGCCCCGGGACAGGTTCCTACGAGCAGTACTTC. Protein: CASSPGTGSYEQYF.